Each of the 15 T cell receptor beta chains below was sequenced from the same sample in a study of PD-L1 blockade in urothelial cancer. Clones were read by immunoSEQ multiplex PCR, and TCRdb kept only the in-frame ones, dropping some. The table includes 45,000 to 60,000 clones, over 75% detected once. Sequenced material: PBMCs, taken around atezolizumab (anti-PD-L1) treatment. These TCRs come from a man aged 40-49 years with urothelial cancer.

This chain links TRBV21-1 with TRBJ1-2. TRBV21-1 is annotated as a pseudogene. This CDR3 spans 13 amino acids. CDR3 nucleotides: TGTGCCAGCAGCTTTACGGGGAACTATGGCTACACCTTC. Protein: CASSFTGNYGYTF.

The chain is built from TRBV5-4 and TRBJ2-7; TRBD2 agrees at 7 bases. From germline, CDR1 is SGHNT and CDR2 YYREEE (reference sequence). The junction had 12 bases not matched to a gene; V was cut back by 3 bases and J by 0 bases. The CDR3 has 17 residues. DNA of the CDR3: TGTGCCAGCAGCTCCGTGAGCGGGGCCCTCGGCTCCTACGAGCAGTACTTC. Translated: CASSSVSGALGSYEQYF.

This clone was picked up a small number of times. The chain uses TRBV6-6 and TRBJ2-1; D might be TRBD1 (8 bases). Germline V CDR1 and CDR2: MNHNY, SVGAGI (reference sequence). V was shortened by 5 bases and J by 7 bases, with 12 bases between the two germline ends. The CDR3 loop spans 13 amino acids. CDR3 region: CASSNRGGNEQFF. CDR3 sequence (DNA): TGTGCCAGCAGTAACAGGGGGGGGAATGAGCAGTTCTTC.

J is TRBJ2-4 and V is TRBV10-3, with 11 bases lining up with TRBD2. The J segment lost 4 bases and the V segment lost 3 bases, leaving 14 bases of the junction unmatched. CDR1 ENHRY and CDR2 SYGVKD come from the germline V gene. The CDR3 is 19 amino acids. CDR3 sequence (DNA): TGTGCCATCAGTGAAGCCGAAACTAGCGGGAGAAAATTGAAAAACATTCAGTACTTC. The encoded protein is CAISEAETSGRKLKNIQYF.

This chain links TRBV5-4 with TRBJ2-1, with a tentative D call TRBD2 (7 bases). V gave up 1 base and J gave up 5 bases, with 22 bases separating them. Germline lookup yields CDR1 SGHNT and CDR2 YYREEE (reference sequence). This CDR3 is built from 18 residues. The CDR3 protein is CASSLTKTGGAGHNEQFF. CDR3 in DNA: TGTGCCAGCAGCTTGACTAAGACGGGGGGCGCCGGACACAATGAGCAGTTCTTC.

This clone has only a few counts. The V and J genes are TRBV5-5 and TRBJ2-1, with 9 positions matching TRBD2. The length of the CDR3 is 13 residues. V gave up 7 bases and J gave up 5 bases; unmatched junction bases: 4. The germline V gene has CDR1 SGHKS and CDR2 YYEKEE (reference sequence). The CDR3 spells CASRLAGNNEQFF. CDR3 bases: TGTGCCAGCCGGCTAGCGGGAAACAATGAGCAGTTCTTC.

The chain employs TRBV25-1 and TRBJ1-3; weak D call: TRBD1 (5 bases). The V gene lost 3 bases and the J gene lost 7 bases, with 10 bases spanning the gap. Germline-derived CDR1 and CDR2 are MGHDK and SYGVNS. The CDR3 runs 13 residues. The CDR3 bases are TGTGCCAGCAGTGAGTCAGGGCGGAACACCATATATTTT. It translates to CASSESGRNTIYF.

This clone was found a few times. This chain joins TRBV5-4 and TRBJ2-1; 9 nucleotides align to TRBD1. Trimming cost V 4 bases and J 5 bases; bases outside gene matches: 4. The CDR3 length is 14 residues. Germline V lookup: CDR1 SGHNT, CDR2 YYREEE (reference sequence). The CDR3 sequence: CASSPGTGNNEQFF. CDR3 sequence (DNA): TGTGCCAGCAGCCCCGGGACAGGGAACAATGAGCAGTTCTTC.

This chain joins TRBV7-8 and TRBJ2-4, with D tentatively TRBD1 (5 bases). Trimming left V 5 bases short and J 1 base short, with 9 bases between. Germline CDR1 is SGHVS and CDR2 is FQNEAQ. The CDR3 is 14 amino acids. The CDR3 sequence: CASSPRQAKNIQYF. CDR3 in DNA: TGTGCCAGCAGCCCCCGACAGGCCAAAAACATTCAGTACTTC.

The CDR3 region is CASSPGTSYYEQYF. The CDR3 DNA reads TGTGCCAGCAGCCCCGGGACTAGCTACTACGAGCAGTACTTC. J is TRBJ2-7 and V is TRBV7-9; TRBD2 aligns across 9 bases. In germline, CDR1 is SEHNR, CDR2 FQNEAQ (reference sequence). Trimming cost V 5 bases and J 3 bases; bases outside gene matches: 5. CDR3 length equals 14 residues.

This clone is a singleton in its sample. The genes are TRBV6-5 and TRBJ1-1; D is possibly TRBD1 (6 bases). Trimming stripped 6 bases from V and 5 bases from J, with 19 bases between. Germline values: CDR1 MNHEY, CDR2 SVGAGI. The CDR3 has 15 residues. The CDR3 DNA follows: TGTGCCAGCAGCGCCAGGGGAACCCTGAGAACTGAAGCTTTCTTT. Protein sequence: CASSARGTLRTEAFF.

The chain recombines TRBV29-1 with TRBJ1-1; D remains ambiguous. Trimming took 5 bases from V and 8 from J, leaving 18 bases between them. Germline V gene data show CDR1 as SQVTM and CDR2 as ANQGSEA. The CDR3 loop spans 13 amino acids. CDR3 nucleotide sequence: TGCAGCGTTCTCACCTCTCCCGCGAACGAAGCTTTCTTT. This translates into CSVLTSPANEAFF.

The CDR3 DNA reads TGTGCCAGCAGCACATCCCCCGGATGGGGGGGCGCAGATACGCAGTATTTT. Translated: CASSTSPGWGGADTQYF. The genes are TRBV28 and TRBJ2-3, with D tentatively TRBD2 (7 bases). The CDR3 runs to 17 residues. Germline CDR1 reads MDHEN; CDR2 reads SYDVKM. Trimming cost V 6 bases and J 4 bases, with 23 bases left between them.

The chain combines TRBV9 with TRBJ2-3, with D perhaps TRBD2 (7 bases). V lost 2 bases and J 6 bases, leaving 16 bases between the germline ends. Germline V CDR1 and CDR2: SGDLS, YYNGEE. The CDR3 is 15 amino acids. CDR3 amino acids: CASSVNGGRMDTQYF. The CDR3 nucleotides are TGTGCCAGCAGCGTTAACGGGGGGCGCATGGATACGCAGTATTTT.

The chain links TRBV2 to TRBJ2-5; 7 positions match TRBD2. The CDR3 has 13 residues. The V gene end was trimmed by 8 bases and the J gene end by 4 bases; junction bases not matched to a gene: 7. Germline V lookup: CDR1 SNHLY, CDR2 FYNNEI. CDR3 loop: CASVLAGVETQYF. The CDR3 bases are TGTGCCAGCGTTCTGGCGGGAGTAGAGACCCAGTACTTC.